The rows below give T cell receptor beta chains drawn from one sample of a study of response to subunit inactivated influenza vaccine. TCRdb independently ran MiXCR on the RT-PCR reads; one entry per CDR3 protein. Of approximately 500,000 distinct CDR3 sequences in the sample, approximately 15% were seen once. The sample was PBMCs from blood, taken 11 to 12 days after vaccination. The source of these receptors is a man aged 50-59 years who received an inactivated influenza vaccine. Both conserved end residues are part of each CDR3. The D gene is left open where the match is weak. The size entry is marked missing in some rows and otherwise reads once, few, many or a size class.

J gene	V gene	clone size	D gene	CDR3 DNA	CDR3 protein
TRBJ1-5	TRBV7-6	-	-	TGTGCCAGCAGCTTACTATCAGGGGACTTATATCAGCCCCAGCATTTT	CASSLLSGDLYQPQHF
TRBJ1-2	TRBV5-1	few	-	TGCGCCAGCAGCAAAAACCAGGGGCTCAACTATGGCTACACCTTC	CASSKNQGLNYGYTF
TRBJ1-5	TRBV7-2	-	TRBD1	TGTGCCAGCAGCTTAGCCTCGACAGGGGCCCTTCAGCCCCAGCATTTT	CASSLASTGALQPQHF
TRBJ1-2	TRBV6-1	few	-	TGTGCCAGCAGTGAAGCGAGGATCCTGCTCCGTGGCTACACCTTC	CASSEARILLRGYTF
TRBJ2-4	TRBV7-2	-	-	TGTGCCAGCAGCTTACGGCGGGAAGGGCACATTCAGTACTTC	CASSLRREGHIQYF
TRBJ2-3	TRBV12-3/TRBV12-4	-	TRBD2	TGTGCCAGCAGCCGCACGGGACTAGGCACAGATACGCAGTATTTT	CASSRTGLGTDTQYF
TRBJ1-4	TRBV29-1	-	-	TGCAGCGTTAGGAAAAATGAAAAACTGTTTTTT	CSVRKNEKLFF
TRBJ2-7	TRBV5-1	many	TRBD2	TGCGCCAGCAGACGTTGGACTAGCGGGGGTTCTTCCTACGAGCAGTACTTC	CASRRWTSGGSSYEQYF
TRBJ2-7	TRBV12-3/TRBV12-4	-	-	TGTGCCAGCAGTTCAGAGCGGAACCCGTTCGACGAGCAGTACTTC	CASSSERNPFDEQYF
TRBJ1-1	TRBV30	few	-	TGTGCCTGGAGTGCGTGGGGTTTGAACACTGAAGCTTTCTTT	CAWSAWGLNTEAFF
TRBJ2-7	TRBV6-2/TRBV6-3	-	-	TGTGCCAGCAGTTGGGACTGGAAGTACGAGCAGTACTTC	CASSWDWKYEQYF
TRBJ2-7	TRBV5-1	-	-	TGCGCCAGCAGTTCCAGGAGTCCCAAGGGCGAGCAGTACTTC	CASSSRSPKGEQYF
TRBJ2-7	TRBV27	many	-	TGTGCCAGCAGTCCGCACCAGGGGAGAGACTACGAGCAGTACTTC	CASSPHQGRDYEQYF
TRBJ1-5	TRBV12-3/TRBV12-4	-	-	TGTGCCAGCAGACCGGGAATCGATAGCAATCAGCCCCAGCATTTT	CASRPGIDSNQPQHF
TRBJ1-2	TRBV4-3	many	TRBD1	TGCGCCAGCAGCCAAGAAGCCCGGTTGGAGGGGGCACGGTATGGCTACACCTTC	CASSQEARLEGARYGYTF
TRBJ2-7	TRBV7-2	-	-	TGTGCCAGCAGCCCCCGGCGAGAGTTACGTCAATACGAGCAGTACTTC	CASSPRRELRQYEQYF
TRBJ2-2	TRBV29-1	-	-	TGCAGCGCCGGAATGAACACCGGGGAGCTGTTTTTT	CSAGMNTGELFF
TRBJ2-7	TRBV5-1	few	TRBD2	TGCGCCAGCAAGCGGACTAGCGGGGGGCCTTACGAGCAGTACTTC	CASKRTSGGPYEQYF
TRBJ2-7	TRBV13	-	TRBD2	TGTGCCATGGGCCCCGGGCTAGCGGGGGGCACCTACGAGCAGTACTTC	CAMGPGLAGGTYEQYF
TRBJ1-4	TRBV12-3/TRBV12-4	-	-	TGTGCCAGCAGTGAGACGGGGGGCGCGCGGGAAAAACTGTTTTTT	CASSETGGAREKLFF
TRBJ1-6	TRBV5-5	many	-	TGTGCCAGCAGCTCCGGATCGGCGAACTCACCCCTCCACTTT	CASSSGSANSPLHF
TRBJ2-1	TRBV15	-	TRBD2	TGTGCCACCAGCAGAGCGGGGGGATACAATGAGCAGTTCTTC	CATSRAGGYNEQFF
TRBJ2-3	TRBV9	few	-	TGTGCCAGCAGCGTGGCAGGGGGGTACACAGATACGCAGTATTTT	CASSVAGGYTDTQYF
TRBJ2-5	TRBV20-1	-	-	TGCAGTGCTAGATTAGTTGCAAGAATGGGGGAGACCCAGTACTTC	CSARLVARMGETQYF
TRBJ2-7	TRBV7-2	many	-	TGTGCCAGCAGCTTCATTGGGGCTAGCCACGAGCAGTACTTC	CASSFIGASHEQYF
TRBJ2-3	TRBV7-2	-	-	TGTGCCAGCAGCTTAACGACGACCCATAGGGGCACAGATACGCAGTATTTT	CASSLTTTHRGTDTQYF
TRBJ2-7	TRBV27	-	TRBD1	TGTGCCAGCAGTTTAGGGGTGGGACAGGGGGCCTACGAGCAGTACTTC	CASSLGVGQGAYEQYF
TRBJ1-5	TRBV20-1	few	-	TGCAGTGCTACAAGGGGGGACGCAGAGCAGCCCCAGCATTTT	CSATRGDAEQPQHF
TRBJ2-5	TRBV4-1	few	-	TGCGCCAGCAGCCAAGCAACTTACGAGGGGACCCAGTACTTC	CASSQATYEGTQYF
TRBJ2-3	TRBV20-1	many	-	TGCAGCGCTCGACGGGCAGATACGCAGTATTTT	CSARRADTQYF
TRBJ2-7	TRBV5-1	-	TRBD1	TGCGCCAGCAGCTTTGAAGGGACAGGGAGGACCTACGAGCAGTACTTC	CASSFEGTGRTYEQYF
TRBJ2-3	TRBV24-1	few	-	TGTGCCACCAGTGATCGTCAGGGCACAGATACGCAGTATTTT	CATSDRQGTDTQYF
TRBJ2-1	TRBV7-9	many	-	TGTGCCAGCAGCTTAGTAGGGGAAAATGAGCAGTTCTTC	CASSLVGENEQFF
TRBJ2-1	TRBV7-2	few	-	TGTGCCAGCAGCAAATTGACGGGTATCGATGAGCAGTTCTTC	CASSKLTGIDEQFF
TRBJ2-1	TRBV9	-	-	TGTGCCAGCAGCGAGAGTTCAAGGGATGGGGAGCAGTTCTTC	CASSESSRDGEQFF
TRBJ2-2	TRBV7-2	-	-	TGTGCCAGCAGCGCCCAGCTTGGCGGGGAGCTGTTTTTT	CASSAQLGGELFF
TRBJ2-1	TRBV20-1	-	-	TGCAGTGCTAGAGATCCTACAGAATCGCCCAATGAGCAGTTCTTC	CSARDPTESPNEQFF
TRBJ2-2	TRBV6-2/TRBV6-3	few	-	TGTGCCGCCAGACCGGGGGCCGGGGAGCTGTTTTTT	CAARPGAGELFF
TRBJ1-6	TRBV12-3/TRBV12-4	-	-	TGTGCCAGCAGTTCCAGCGGATCCCGGGGTGATTCACCCCTCCACTTT	CASSSSGSRGDSPLHF
TRBJ2-7	TRBV5-1	many	TRBD1	TGCGCCAGCAGCACCAGACAGGGGGCGTACGAGCAGTACTTC	CASSTRQGAYEQYF
TRBJ1-3	TRBV7-2	-	-	TGTGCCAGCAGCTTAGGTCTGGGCAGGGGTTACACCATATATTTT	CASSLGLGRGYTIYF
TRBJ1-4	TRBV6-1	many	-	TGTGCCAGCAGTAGAGGTGCAACTAATGAAAAACTGTTTTTT	CASSRGATNEKLFF
TRBJ2-1	TRBV5-4	-	-	TGTGCCAGCAGCCCGGACCGGGGGTCGGGCGATGAGCAGTTCTTC	CASSPDRGSGDEQFF
TRBJ1-1	TRBV20-1	many	-	TGCAGTGCTAGAGGGGGTGTGAACACTGAAGCTTTCTTT	CSARGGVNTEAFF
TRBJ2-2	TRBV5-1	many	TRBD2	TGCGCCAGCAGTCGTCGGACTAGCGGGGCCACGCTAAACACCGGGGAGCTGTTTTTT	CASSRRTSGATLNTGELFF
TRBJ2-3	TRBV6-2/TRBV6-3	-	TRBD2	TGTGCCAGCAGTTACGATCTAGCGGGGGTGTTCGCAGATACGCAGTATTTT	CASSYDLAGVFADTQYF
TRBJ1-1	TRBV5-5	few	-	TGTGCCAGCAGCAGCCACCCAGGGTTCAACACTGAAGCTTTCTTT	CASSSHPGFNTEAFF
TRBJ1-5	TRBV4-2	few	-	TGTGCCAGCAGCCAAGACGGAGGGATGGGTCAGCCCCAGCATTTT	CASSQDGGMGQPQHF
TRBJ1-1	TRBV7-9	few	TRBD1	TGTGCCAGCACTCCGGGCGTCCGGACAGGGGATACTGAAGCTTTCTTT	CASTPGVRTGDTEAFF
TRBJ2-7	TRBV21-1	-	-	TGTGCCAGCAGCGAATCATTAACGGACAGGGGGCGCGGGGAGCAGTACTTC	CASSESLTDRGRGEQYF
TRBJ2-6	TRBV5-1	few	-	TGCGCCAGCAGCTTGGAGTTAGGAGGGGCCAACGTCCTGACTTTC	CASSLELGGANVLTF
TRBJ1-1	TRBV6-4	few	-	TGTGCCAGCAGTGACCCCCCGAAGAACACTGAAGCTTTCTTT	CASSDPPKNTEAFF
TRBJ2-7	TRBV7-2	few	TRBD1	TGTGCCAGCAGGGAGGGACAGGCCCGGACCTACGAGCAGTACTTC	CASREGQARTYEQYF